This TCR beta chain was identified during a study of blood T cell repertoires in COVID-19. On the study more broadly: Spain, Italy and the United States supplied samples that represented acute and convalescent COVID-19.

Seattle-derived patients entered the study during active infection and were followed longitudinally. The repertoire was sequenced with immunoSEQ multiplex PCR; TCRdb's copy has only in-frame clones and lacks some. Of roughly 70,000 clones listed, roughly 87% are singletons. This CDR3 is built from 13 residues. V was trimmed by 0 bases and J by 1 base, leaving 7 bases between them. Germline CDR1 GTSNPN, CDR2 SVGIG (reference sequence). The sequence came from a man aged 50 to 60 with COVID-19, enrolled during active disease. The sequencing sample was made of peripheral blood. The chain joins TRBV30 to TRBJ2-7; TRBD1 might be the D (5 bases). This CDR3 reads CAWSVTGSYEQYF. CDR3 nucleotide sequence: TGTGCCTGGAGTGTAACAGGATCCTACGAGCAGTACTTC. The full variable domain, its missing parts supplied by reference TRBV30 and TRBJ2-7, is SQTIHQWPATLVQPVGSPLSLECTVEGTSNPNLYWYRQAAGRGLQLLFYSVGIGQISSEVPQNLSASRPQDRQFILSSKKLLLSDSGFYLCAWSVTGSYEQYFGPGTRLTVT.